The source of this T cell receptor beta chain is a study of cytomegalovirus exposure and HLA in healthy donors. The overall study: Early release data held tens of millions of unique TCRs from HLA-typed donors.

Primers included in the PCR were 60 Vbeta and 13 Jbeta primers. In the original processing: Some 11 million shared chains were among the approximately 76 million unique TCR beta chains that a later analysis counted. Method: immunoSEQ multiplex PCR; TCRdb's copy keeps in-frame clones and lacks some. The V and J calls and the clone size are those of that table, but D and trimming were determined from the DNA. The profile covers 55,000 to 65,000 clones, with around 82% appearing a single time and almost 6% taken by the ten largest. Trimming removed 3 bases from V and 0 bases from J, with 9 bases in between. Germline CDR1 reads MNHNS; CDR2 reads SASEGT. The CDR3 length is 15 residues.

Sequenced sample: PBMCs. The chain combines TRBV6-1 with TRBJ1-3; D possibly corresponds to TRBD1 (5 bases). The origin of this receptor is a male donor in good health and CMV-seronegative. The CDR3 coding sequence is TGTGCCAGCAGTGATCAGGGCCACTCTGGAAACACCATATATTTT. Residues: CASSDQGHSGNTIYF.